A selection of T cell receptor beta chains follows, all from one sample in a study of PD-L1 blockade in urothelial cancer. TCRdb keeps only in-frame clones here, not all; method: immunoSEQ multiplex PCR. This table has tens of thousands of clones, around 85% appearing once. The sample in question was PBMCs, obtained around atezolizumab (anti-PD-L1) treatment. The receptors stem from a man aged 55 to 70 with urothelial cancer. Each CDR3 is given with its conserved first and last residue. Clone size appears in some rows only: once, few, many, or a class for an expanded clone.

abundance: .; v_gene: TRBV4-2; j_gene: TRBJ2-1; CDR3aa: CASSRPEGYNEQFF
abundance: .; v_gene: TRBV6-1; j_gene: TRBJ2-3; CDR3aa: CASSGTSGGPSTDTQYF
abundance: .; v_gene: TRBV6-1; j_gene: TRBJ2-7; CDR3aa: CASSEAGRLPYEQYF
abundance: .; v_gene: TRBV7-3; j_gene: TRBJ2-1; CDR3aa: CASSLIYVWAPSSYNEQFF
abundance: .; v_gene: TRBV5-6; j_gene: TRBJ2-6; CDR3aa: CASSWRISGANVLTF
abundance: .; v_gene: TRBV27; j_gene: TRBJ1-1; CDR3aa: CASRPDRGGGLRTEAFF
abundance: .; v_gene: TRBV11-2; j_gene: TRBJ1-1; CDR3aa: CASSLEQGGVTEAFF
abundance: .; v_gene: TRBV28; j_gene: TRBJ2-7; CDR3aa: CASSAEFGTHIYEQYF
abundance: .; v_gene: TRBV4-1; j_gene: TRBJ2-1; CDR3aa: CASSPSTGGSYNEQFF
abundance: .; v_gene: TRBV5-1; j_gene: TRBJ2-1; CDR3aa: CASSFQTGTENEQFF
abundance: .; v_gene: TRBV4-1; j_gene: TRBJ2-5; CDR3aa: CASTTIVDLRETQYF
abundance: once; v_gene: TRBV5-6; j_gene: TRBJ1-5; CDR3aa: CASSAGTGIQPQHF
abundance: few; v_gene: TRBV9; j_gene: TRBJ2-1; CDR3aa: CASSLRQGGYNEQFF
abundance: .; v_gene: TRBV18; j_gene: TRBJ2-7; CDR3aa: CASSPPPRQEQYF
abundance: .; v_gene: TRBV6-1; j_gene: TRBJ1-2; CDR3aa: CASSGVNRVNSGYTF
abundance: few; v_gene: TRBV5-1; j_gene: TRBJ1-2; CDR3aa: CASSLAPDLYGYTF
abundance: .; v_gene: TRBV19; j_gene: TRBJ1-5; CDR3aa: CASSYLLRTVFIGNQPQHF
abundance: .; v_gene: TRBV7-7; j_gene: TRBJ2-5; CDR3aa: CASSFLRASETQYF
abundance: few; v_gene: TRBV19; j_gene: TRBJ2-7; CDR3aa: CASSMLLPAAGGYEQYF
abundance: .; v_gene: TRBV7-2; j_gene: TRBJ1-5; CDR3aa: CASSLDAGGSKPQHF
abundance: .; v_gene: TRBV30; j_gene: TRBJ1-1; CDR3aa: CAWNSVTVATEAFF
abundance: .; v_gene: TRBV27; j_gene: TRBJ1-4; CDR3aa: CASSLYNPGEKLFF
abundance: .; v_gene: TRBV27; j_gene: TRBJ2-7; CDR3aa: CASSLVNRGDTEQYF
abundance: .; v_gene: TRBV6-6; j_gene: TRBJ1-1; CDR3aa: CASSYGGRNTEAFF
abundance: .; v_gene: TRBV7-6; j_gene: TRBJ1-2; CDR3aa: CASSTGVGYGYTF
abundance: .; v_gene: TRBV6-1; j_gene: TRBJ1-5; CDR3aa: CASSRQGSDQPQHF
abundance: once; v_gene: TRBV6-1; j_gene: TRBJ1-5; CDR3aa: CASSSPGGVNQPQHF